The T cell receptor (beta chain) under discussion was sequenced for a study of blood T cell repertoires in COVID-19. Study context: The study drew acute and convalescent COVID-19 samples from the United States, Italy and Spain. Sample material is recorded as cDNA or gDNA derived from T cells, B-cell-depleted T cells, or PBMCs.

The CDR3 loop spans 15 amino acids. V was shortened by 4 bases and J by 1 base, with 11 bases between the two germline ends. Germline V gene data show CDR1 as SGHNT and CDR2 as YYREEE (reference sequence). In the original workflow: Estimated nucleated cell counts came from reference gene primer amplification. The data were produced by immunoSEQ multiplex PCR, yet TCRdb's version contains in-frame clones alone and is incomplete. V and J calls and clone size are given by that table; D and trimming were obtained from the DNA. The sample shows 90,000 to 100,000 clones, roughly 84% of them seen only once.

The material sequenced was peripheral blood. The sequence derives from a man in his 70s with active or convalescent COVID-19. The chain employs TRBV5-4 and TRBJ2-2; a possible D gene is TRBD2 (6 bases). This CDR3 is CASSLGTLNTGELFF. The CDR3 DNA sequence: TGTGCCAGCAGCCTCGGGACTTTGAACACCGGGGAGCTGTTTTTT.